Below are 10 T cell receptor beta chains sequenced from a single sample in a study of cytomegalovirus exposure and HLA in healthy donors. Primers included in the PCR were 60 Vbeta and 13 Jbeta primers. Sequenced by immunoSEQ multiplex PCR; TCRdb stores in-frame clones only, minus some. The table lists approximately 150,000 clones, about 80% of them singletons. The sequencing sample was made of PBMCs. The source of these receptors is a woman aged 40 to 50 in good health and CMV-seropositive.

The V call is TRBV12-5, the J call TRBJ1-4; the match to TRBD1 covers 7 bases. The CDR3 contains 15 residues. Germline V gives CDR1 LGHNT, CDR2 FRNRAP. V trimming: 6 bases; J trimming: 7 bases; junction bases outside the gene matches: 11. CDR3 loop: CASGSRTGRGEKLFF. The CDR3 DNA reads TGTGCTAGTGGCTCTAGGACAGGCCGGGGTGAAAAACTGTTTTTT.

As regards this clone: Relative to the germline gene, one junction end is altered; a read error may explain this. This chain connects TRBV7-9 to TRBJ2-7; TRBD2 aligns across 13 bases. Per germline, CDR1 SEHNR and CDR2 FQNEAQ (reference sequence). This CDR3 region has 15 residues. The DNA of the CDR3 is TGTTCCAGCACCGCTTATGGACTAGCGGGAGACGAGCAGTACTTC. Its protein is CSSTAYGLAGDEQYF.

CDR3 sequence: CASTPGASGRKDTDTQYF. In DNA form, the CDR3 reads TGTGCCAGCACGCCAGGGGCTAGCGGGAGGAAAGACACAGATACGCAGTATTTT. The V and J genes are TRBV14 and TRBJ2-3; the match to TRBD2 covers 11 bases. V lost 7 bases, J lost 2 bases, and 14 bases stayed unmatched. The germline V gene has CDR1 SGHDN and CDR2 FVKESK. The CDR3 length is 18 residues.

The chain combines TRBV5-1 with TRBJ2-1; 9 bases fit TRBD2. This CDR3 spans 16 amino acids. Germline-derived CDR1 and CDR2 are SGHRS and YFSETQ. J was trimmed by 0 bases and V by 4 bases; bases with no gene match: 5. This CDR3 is CASSASGRSSYNEQFF. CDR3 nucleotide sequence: TGCGCCAGCAGCGCAAGCGGGAGGAGCTCCTACAATGAGCAGTTCTTC.

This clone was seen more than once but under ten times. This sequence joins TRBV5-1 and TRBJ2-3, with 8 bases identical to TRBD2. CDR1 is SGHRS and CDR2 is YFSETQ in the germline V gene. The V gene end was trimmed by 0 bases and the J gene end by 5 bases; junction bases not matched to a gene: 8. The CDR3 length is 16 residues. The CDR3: CASSLGLAYARDTQYF. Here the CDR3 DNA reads TGCGCCAGCAGCTTGGGACTAGCGTACGCGAGAGATACGCAGTATTTT.

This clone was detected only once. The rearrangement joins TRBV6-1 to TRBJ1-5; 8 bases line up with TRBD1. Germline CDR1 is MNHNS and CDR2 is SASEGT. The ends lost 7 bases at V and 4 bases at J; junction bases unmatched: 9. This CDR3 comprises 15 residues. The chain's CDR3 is CASTVGTGPNQPQHF. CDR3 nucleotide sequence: TGTGCCAGCACTGTAGGGACAGGCCCGAATCAGCCCCAGCATTTT.

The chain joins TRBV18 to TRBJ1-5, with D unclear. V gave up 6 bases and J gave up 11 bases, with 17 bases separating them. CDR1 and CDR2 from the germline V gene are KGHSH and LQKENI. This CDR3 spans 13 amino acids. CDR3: CASSPASGSAQHF. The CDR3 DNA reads TGTGCCAGCTCTCCCGCGTCGGGGTCAGCCCAGCATTTT. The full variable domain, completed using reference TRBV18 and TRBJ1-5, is NAGVMQNPRHLVRRRGQEARLRCSPMKGHSHVYWYRQLPEEGLKFMVYLQKENIIDESGMPKERFSAEFPKEGPSILRIQQVVRGDSAAYFCASSPASGSAQHFGDGTRLSIL.

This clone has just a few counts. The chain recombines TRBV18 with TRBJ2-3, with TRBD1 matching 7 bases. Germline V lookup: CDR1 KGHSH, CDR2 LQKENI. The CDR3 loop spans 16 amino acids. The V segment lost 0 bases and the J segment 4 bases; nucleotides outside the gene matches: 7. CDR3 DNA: TGTGCCAGCTCACCACCGGCCCAGGGGGAATCAGATACGCAGTATTTT. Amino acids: CASSPPAQGESDTQYF. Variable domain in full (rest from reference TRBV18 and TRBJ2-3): NAGVMQNPRHLVRRRGQEARLRCSPMKGHSHVYWYRQLPEEGLKFMVYLQKENIIDESGMPKERFSAEFPKEGPSILRIQQVVRGDSAAYFCASSPPAQGESDTQYFGPGTRLTVL.

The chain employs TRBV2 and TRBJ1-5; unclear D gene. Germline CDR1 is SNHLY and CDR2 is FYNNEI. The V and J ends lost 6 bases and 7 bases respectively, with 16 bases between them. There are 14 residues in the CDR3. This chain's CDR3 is CASSPNPGGQPQHF. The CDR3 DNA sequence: TGTGCCAGCAGCCCCAACCCAGGAGGACAGCCCCAGCATTTT.

The CDR3 spells CASSLVSGNTEAFF. The CDR3 DNA reads TGTGCCAGCAGCTTAGTAAGCGGAAACACTGAAGCTTTCTTT. This rearrangement joins TRBV7-9 to TRBJ1-1; no firm D call. The CDR3 spans 14 residues. The ends were cut back, 1 base at V and 2 bases at J, with 8 bases in the middle. Germline-derived CDR1 and CDR2 are SEHNR and FQNEAQ (reference sequence).